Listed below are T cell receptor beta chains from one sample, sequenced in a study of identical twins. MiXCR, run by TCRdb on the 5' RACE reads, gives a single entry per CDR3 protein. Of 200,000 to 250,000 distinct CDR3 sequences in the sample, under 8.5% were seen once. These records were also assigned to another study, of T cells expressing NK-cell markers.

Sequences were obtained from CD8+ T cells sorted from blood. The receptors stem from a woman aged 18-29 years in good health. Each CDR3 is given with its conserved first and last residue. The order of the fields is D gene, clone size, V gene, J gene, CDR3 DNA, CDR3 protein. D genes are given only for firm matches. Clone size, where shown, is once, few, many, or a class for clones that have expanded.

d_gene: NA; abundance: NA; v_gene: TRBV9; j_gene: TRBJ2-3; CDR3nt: TGTGCCAGCAGCAGCCAAAGCACAGATACGCAGTATTTT; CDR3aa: CASSSQSTDTQYF
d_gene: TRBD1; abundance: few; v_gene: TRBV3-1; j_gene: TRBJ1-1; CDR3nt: TGTGCCAGCCAAGAACAGGGGTACACTGAAGCTTTCTTT; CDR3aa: CASQEQGYTEAFF
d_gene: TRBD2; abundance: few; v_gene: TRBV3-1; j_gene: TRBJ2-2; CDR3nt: TGTGCCAGCAGCCACCCTGAGGGACTAGAGATTCCGAACACCGGGGAGCTGTTTTTT; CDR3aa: CASSHPEGLEIPNTGELFF
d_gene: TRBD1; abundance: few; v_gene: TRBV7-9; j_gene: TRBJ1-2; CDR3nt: TGTGCCAGCAGCTCTCCGGGACAGGGTGACTACTACACCTTC; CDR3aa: CASSSPGQGDYYTF
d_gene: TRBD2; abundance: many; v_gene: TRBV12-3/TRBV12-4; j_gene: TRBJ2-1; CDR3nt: TGTGCCAGCAGCATTTCGACTAGCCCCGAAGAAGATGAGCAGTTCTTC; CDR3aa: CASSISTSPEEDEQFF
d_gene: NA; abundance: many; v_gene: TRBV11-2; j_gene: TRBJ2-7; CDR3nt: TGTGCCAGCAGCTTTTCCCAGGAGTCCTACGAGCAGTACTTC; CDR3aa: CASSFSQESYEQYF
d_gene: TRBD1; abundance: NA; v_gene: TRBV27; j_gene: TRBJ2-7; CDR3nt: TGTGCCAGCAGATACCGGGACAGGGACTACGAGCAGTACTTC; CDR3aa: CASRYRDRDYEQYF
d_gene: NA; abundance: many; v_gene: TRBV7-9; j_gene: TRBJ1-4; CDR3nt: TGTGCCAGCAGTTCTAACATCGCGGCAACTAATGAAAAACTGTTTTTT; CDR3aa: CASSSNIAATNEKLFF
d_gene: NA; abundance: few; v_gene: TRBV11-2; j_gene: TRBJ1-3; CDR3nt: TGTGCCAGCAGTCCTCGACTTGGAAACACCATATATTTT; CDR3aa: CASSPRLGNTIYF
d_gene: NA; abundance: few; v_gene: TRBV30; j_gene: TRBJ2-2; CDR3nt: TGTGCCTTCCCCCGCGCCGGGGAGCTGTTTTTT; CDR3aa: CAFPRAGELFF
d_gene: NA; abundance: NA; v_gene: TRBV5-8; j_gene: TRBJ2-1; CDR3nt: TGTGCCAGCAGCCCCTTGAGCGGCAATGAGCAGTTCTTC; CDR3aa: CASSPLSGNEQFF
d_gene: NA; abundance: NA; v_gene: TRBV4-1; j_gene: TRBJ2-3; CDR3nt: TGCGCCAGCAGCCAAGAGACTGGCCCTAGCACAGATACGCAGTATTTT; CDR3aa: CASSQETGPSTDTQYF
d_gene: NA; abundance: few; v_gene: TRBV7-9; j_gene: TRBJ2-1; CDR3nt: TGTGCCAGCAGCCCGGTGCCCAACGGCAATGAGCAGTTCTTC; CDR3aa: CASSPVPNGNEQFF
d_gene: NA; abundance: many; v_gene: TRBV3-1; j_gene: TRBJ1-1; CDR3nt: TGTGCCAGCAGCCAAGGAAGGGGGTACACTGAAGCTTTCTTT; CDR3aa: CASSQGRGYTEAFF
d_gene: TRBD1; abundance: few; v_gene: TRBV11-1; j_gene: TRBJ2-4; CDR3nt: TGTGCCAGCAGCCCACCCCCCGGGACAGGGTATTTAGCCAAAAACATTCAGTACTTC; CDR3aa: CASSPPPGTGYLAKNIQYF
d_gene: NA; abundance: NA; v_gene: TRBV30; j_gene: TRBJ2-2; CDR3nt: TGTGCCTCCAGTGGACCTTACTTTGGGGAGCTGTTTTTT; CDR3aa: CASSGPYFGELFF
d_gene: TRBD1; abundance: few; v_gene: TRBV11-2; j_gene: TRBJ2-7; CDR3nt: TGTGCCAGCAGCTCCGGGGGACAGGGCACTAGGAGATACTTC; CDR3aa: CASSSGGQGTRRYF
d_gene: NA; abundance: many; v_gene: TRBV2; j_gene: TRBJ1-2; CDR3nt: TGTGCCAGCAGTGAAGAGAATGGTAATGGCTACACCTTC; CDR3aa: CASSEENGNGYTF
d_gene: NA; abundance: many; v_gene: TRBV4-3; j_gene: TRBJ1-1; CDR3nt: TGCGCCAGCAGCCAAGATCGGGGGCTGAACACTGAAGCTTTCTTT; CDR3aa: CASSQDRGLNTEAFF
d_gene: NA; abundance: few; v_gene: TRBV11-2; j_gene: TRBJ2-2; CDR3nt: TGTGCCAGCAGCTTAGGAGGGAGCTGGGCCGGGGAGCTGTTTTTT; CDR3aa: CASSLGGSWAGELFF
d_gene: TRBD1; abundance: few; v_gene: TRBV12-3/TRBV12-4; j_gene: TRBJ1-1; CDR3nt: TGTGCCAGCAGTACCAAGGGACAGAAGAACACTGAAGCTTTCTTT; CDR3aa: CASSTKGQKNTEAFF
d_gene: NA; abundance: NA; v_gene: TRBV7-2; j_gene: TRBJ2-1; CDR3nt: TGTGCCAGCAGCTTGCACGGGAGCTTCTCCTACAATGAGCAGTTCTTC; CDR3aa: CASSLHGSFSYNEQFF
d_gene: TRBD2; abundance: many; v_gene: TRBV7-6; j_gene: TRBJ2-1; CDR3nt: TGTGCCAGCAGCTCGCTAGCGGGGGTCTACAATGAGCAGTTCTTC; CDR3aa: CASSSLAGVYNEQFF
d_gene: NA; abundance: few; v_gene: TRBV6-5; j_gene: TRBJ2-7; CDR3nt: TGTGCCAGCAGTTACAGGGGGATCCCCTACGAGCAGTACTTC; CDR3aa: CASSYRGIPYEQYF
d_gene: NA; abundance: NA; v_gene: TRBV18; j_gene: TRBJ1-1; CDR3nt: TGTGCCAGCTCCCCGTGGGGGCGCACTGAAGCTTTCTTT; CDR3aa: CASSPWGRTEAFF
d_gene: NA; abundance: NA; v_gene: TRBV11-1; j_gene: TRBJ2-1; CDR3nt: TGTGCCAGCAACCATCCAAAAGGGGGGACGCGGGGTGGAAATGAGCAGTTCTTC; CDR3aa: CASNHPKGGTRGGNEQFF
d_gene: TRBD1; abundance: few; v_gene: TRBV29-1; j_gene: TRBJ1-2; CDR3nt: TGCAGCGCGGACCCGACAGGGAGCTATGGCTACACCTTC; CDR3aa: CSADPTGSYGYTF
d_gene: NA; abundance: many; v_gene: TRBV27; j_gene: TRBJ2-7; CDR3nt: TGTGCCAGCAGTTCCGAACTGGGGGAGCAGTACTTC; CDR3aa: CASSSELGEQYF
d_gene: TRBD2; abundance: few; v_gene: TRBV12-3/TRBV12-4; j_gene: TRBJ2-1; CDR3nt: TGTGCCAGCAGCCACACCGGGACTAGCGGGCGCTCCTACAATGAGCAGTTCTTC; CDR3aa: CASSHTGTSGRSYNEQFF
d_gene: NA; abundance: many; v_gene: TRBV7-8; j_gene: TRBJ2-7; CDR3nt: TGTGCCAGCAGCTTGGGGGGGGCGGACGAGCAGTACTTC; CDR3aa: CASSLGGADEQYF
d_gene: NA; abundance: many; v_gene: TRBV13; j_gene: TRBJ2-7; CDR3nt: TGTGCCAGCAGCGAGGCAGGAAGGCAGTACTTC; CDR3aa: CASSEAGRQYF
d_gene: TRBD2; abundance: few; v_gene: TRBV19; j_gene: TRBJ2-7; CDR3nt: TGTGCCAGTAGTGCGGGGGACGGTTCCTACGAGCAGTACTTC; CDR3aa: CASSAGDGSYEQYF
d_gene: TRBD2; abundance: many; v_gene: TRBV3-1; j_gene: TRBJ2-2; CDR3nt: TGTGCCAGCACCGGACTTTTCGGGACTAGCAACACCGGGGAGCTGTTTTTT; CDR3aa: CASTGLFGTSNTGELFF
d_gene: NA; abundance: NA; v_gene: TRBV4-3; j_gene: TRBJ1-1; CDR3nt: TGCGCCAGCAGCCAAGTCCACAGGGCGAACACTGAAGCTTTCTTT; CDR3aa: CASSQVHRANTEAFF
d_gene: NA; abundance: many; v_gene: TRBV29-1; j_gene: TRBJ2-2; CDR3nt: TGCAGCGTGTCGGAGGCCGGGGAGCTGTTTTTT; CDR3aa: CSVSEAGELFF
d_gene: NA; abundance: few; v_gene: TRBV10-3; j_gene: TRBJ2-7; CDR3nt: TGTGCCATCAGCCCGGGCCTGGGGGAGCAGTACTTC; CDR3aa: CAISPGLGEQYF
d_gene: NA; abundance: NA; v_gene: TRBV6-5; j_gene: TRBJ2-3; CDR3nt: TGTGCCAGCAGTTACTCGGGTTGGGCGGAGGATACGCAGTATTTT; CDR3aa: CASSYSGWAEDTQYF
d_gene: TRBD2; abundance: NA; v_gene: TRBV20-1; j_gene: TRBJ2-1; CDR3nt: TGCAGTGCTAGAGATGCAGGACTAGCGGGGGGGGACCCCCAAAATGAGCAGTTCTTC; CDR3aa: CSARDAGLAGGDPQNEQFF